The TCR beta chain under discussion was sequenced for a study of Ad26.COV2.S vaccination and SARS-CoV-2 variants. This sample's treatment: around 19 received Ad26.COV2.S at low or high dose, single or two shots; about 5 received placebo; per-sample allocation not given. Repertoires come from day 63 after the first vaccine or placebo injection. V gave up 2 bases and J gave up 4 bases, with 8 bases separating them. The germline V gene has CDR1 SGHVS and CDR2 FQNEAQ. There are 13 residues in the CDR3. The data were produced by immunoSEQ multiplex PCR, yet TCRdb's version contains in-frame clones alone and is incomplete. The sample has hundreds of thousands of clones; around 90% are singletons.

This TCR derives from a person between 18 and 65 years old who received the Ad26.COV2.S COVID-19 vaccine or a placebo. The chain is built from TRBV7-8 and TRBJ2-5; D gene unclear. Sequenced here: peripheral blood, sampled in a trial of Ad26.COV2.S vaccine versus placebo. Here the CDR3 reads CASSLPLVETQYF. CDR3 in DNA: TGTGCCAGCAGCTTACCGCTAGTAGAGACCCAGTACTTC.